This T cell receptor beta chain emerged from a study of blood T cell repertoires in COVID-19. Germline assignment: CDR1 SGHTA and CDR2 FQGNSA. There are 15 residues in the CDR3. V was clipped by 4 bases and J by 0 bases; unmatched bases: 4. Using immunoSEQ multiplex PCR, the repertoire was profiled, and TCRdb retains in-frame clones only, with some absent. The sample has fewer than 350,000 clones; over 80% are singletons. The rearrangement links TRBV7-2 to TRBJ2-7, with 9 positions matching TRBD2. The specimen sequenced was peripheral blood. The TCR sequence derives from a woman between 45 and 60 years old with active or convalescent COVID-19. The CDR3: CASSSSGASSYEQYF. Written as DNA, the CDR3 is TGTGCCAGCAGCTCTAGCGGGGCGAGCTCCTACGAGCAGTACTTC.